Shown below are 29 T cell receptor beta chains from a single sample sequenced in a study of blood T cell repertoires in COVID-19. Clones were read by immunoSEQ multiplex PCR, and TCRdb kept only the in-frame ones, dropping some. The table records approximately 220,000 clones, approximately 80% of them present only once. The sample taken for sequencing was peripheral blood. The origin of the receptors is a woman older than 75 with acute or convalescent COVID-19.

The chain combines TRBV6-1 with TRBJ2-7; 9 nucleotides line up with TRBD2. This CDR3 region has 15 residues. The V gene's germline CDR1 is MNHNS and CDR2 SASEGT. J gave up 5 bases and V 0 bases, and 5 bases lay outside the gene matches. This CDR3 is CASSEAQGLAHEQYF. Written as DNA, the CDR3 is TGTGCCAGCAGTGAAGCGCAGGGACTAGCCCACGAGCAGTACTTC.

V and J are TRBV6-5 and TRBJ2-7; 8 nucleotides agree with TRBD1. Germline V gene data show CDR1 as MNHEY and CDR2 as SVGAGI. This CDR3 has 13 amino acids. The V and J ends lost 9 bases and 5 bases, in that order; junction bases with no gene match: 9. The CDR3 region is CASTRTGLDEQYF. CDR3 nucleotides: TGTGCCAGTACGAGGACAGGGCTCGACGAGCAGTACTTC.

This clone was seen only a few times. The chain combines TRBV30 with TRBJ1-3; D unclear. CDR1 GTSNPN and CDR2 SVGIG come from the germline V gene (reference sequence). The CDR3 runs to 13 residues. Trimming took off 2 bases at V and 2 bases at J, with 7 bases between the two ends. The chain's CDR3 is CAWSLAAGNTIYF. In DNA, the CDR3 is TGTGCCTGGAGTTTGGCGGCTGGAAACACCATATATTTT.

The rearrangement joins TRBV12-3 or TRBV12-4 to TRBJ1-6; no clear D gene. V lost 10 bases and J lost 1, with 8 bases in between. This CDR3 spans 13 amino acids. This CDR3 reads CATRGSYNSPLHF. CDR3 nucleotides: TGTGCCACCCGGGGATCCTATAATTCACCCCTCCACTTT.

The V and J genes are TRBV5-1 and TRBJ2-6; TRBD1 agrees at 8 bases. After removal of 5 bases from V and 0 bases from J, the junction contained 7 bases not matched to a gene. The CDR3 covers 17 residues. In germline, CDR1 is SGHRS, CDR2 YFSETQ. CDR3 sequence reads: CASSLGQGRSGANVLTF. CDR3 coding DNA: TGCGCCAGCAGTCTCGGACAGGGCCGCTCTGGGGCCAACGTCCTGACTTTC.

V is TRBV6-4 and J is TRBJ2-7; the match to TRBD2 covers 8 bases. This CDR3 is built from 17 residues. J lost 4 bases, V lost 6 bases, and 17 bases had no gene match. CDR1 is MRHNA, CDR2 SNTAGT, per germline. CDR3 sequence (DNA): TGTGCCAGCAGCCACCCCAGTTACCCCGGGAGGGAATACGAGCAGTACTTC. This translates into CASSHPSYPGREYEQYF.

The chain is built from TRBV2 and TRBJ1-1; 7 positions match TRBD1. V gave up 6 bases and J gave up 3 bases; unmatched junction bases: 10. Looked up from germline, CDR1 is SNHLY and CDR2 is FYNNEI. The CDR3 covers 15 residues. The CDR3 DNA sequence: TGTGCCAGCAGGAGACAGGGCCTGGGCGACACTGAAGCTTTCTTT. Protein product: CASRRQGLGDTEAFF.

The chain has TRBV7-9 and TRBJ1-2; 9 bases are shared with TRBD1. V was pared by 0 bases and J by 7 bases, with 6 bases of the junction left unmatched. Germline CDR1 is SEHNR and CDR2 is FQNEAQ (reference sequence). The CDR3 runs 15 residues. The CDR3 here is CASSLAPGQGSGYTF. As DNA, the CDR3 is TGTGCCAGCAGCTTAGCGCCGGGACAGGGATCTGGCTACACCTTC.

The chain employs TRBV9 and TRBJ2-1, with 12 bases fitting TRBD1. J gave up 6 bases and V 4 bases, and 5 bases lay outside the gene matches. Germline CDR1 is SGDLS and CDR2 is YYNGEE. The CDR3 consists of 15 residues. Here the CDR3 DNA reads TGTGCCAGCAGCCGGGGACAGGGGGCGGGCAATGAGCAGTTCTTC. Translation: CASSRGQGAGNEQFF.

The chain carries TRBV15 and TRBJ1-4; 9 nucleotides align to TRBD1. The trim removed 5 bases at V and 2 bases at J, leaving 9 bases unmatched. CDR1 LNHNV and CDR2 YYDKDF come from the germline V gene (reference sequence). The CDR3 spans 17 residues. Here the CDR3 DNA reads TGTGCCACCAGCGGACCTTTACAGGGGGCGACTAATGAAAAACTGTTTTTT. It is translated as CATSGPLQGATNEKLFF. Full variable domain (remainder filled in from reference TRBV15 and TRBJ1-4): DAMVIQNPRYQVTQFGKPVTLSCSQTLNHNVMYWYQQKSSQAPKLLFHYYDKDFNNEADTPDNFQSRRPNTSFCFLDIRSPGLGDTAMYLCATSGPLQGATNEKLFFGSGTQLSVL.

The rearrangement joins TRBV28 to TRBJ1-3; 7 bases map to TRBD1. The V gene end was trimmed by 2 bases and the J gene end by 2 bases; junction bases not matched to a gene: 3. Germline assignment: CDR1 MDHEN and CDR2 SYDVKM. This CDR3 comprises 15 residues. The CDR3 loop is CASSLIQGAGNTIYF. The CDR3 region has the DNA TGTGCCAGCAGTTTAATTCAGGGGGCTGGAAACACCATATATTTT.

The chain is built from TRBV5-1 and TRBJ1-4; D may be TRBD1 (6 bases). Germline V gives CDR1 SGHRS, CDR2 YFSETQ. The CDR3 has 17 residues. V was cut by 4 bases and J by 2 bases, with 18 bases left in between. CDR3 region: CASSPWLGQRTNEKLFF. CDR3 nucleotides: TGCGCCAGCAGCCCATGGTTAGGACAGCGTACTAATGAAAAACTGTTTTTT.

J is TRBJ2-7 and V is TRBV18, with D hard to call. V was shortened by 1 base and J by 2 bases, with 6 bases between the two germline ends. This CDR3 spans 13 amino acids. CDR1 and CDR2 (germline): KGHSH, LQKENI. CDR3 in amino acids: CASSPRSTYEQYF. CDR3 sequence (DNA): TGTGCCAGCTCACCACGTAGCACCTACGAGCAGTACTTC.

The chain joins TRBV23-1 to TRBJ1-1; TRBD1 matches 9 bases. TRBV23-1 has ORF status, its function being uncertain. There are 20 residues in the CDR3. Trimming took 2 bases from V and 7 from J; bases not matched to a gene: 23. In nucleotides, the CDR3 is TGCGCCAGCAGTCAACCCCGACCCGACAGGGGGGACTACCCCGGTAGTGAAGCTTTCTTT. Translated: CASSQPRPDRGDYPGSEAFF.

This clone was seen only a few times. This chain connects TRBV5-1 to TRBJ2-1; the D is unclear. Germline V gene data show CDR1 as SGHRS and CDR2 as YFSETQ. This CDR3 is built from 17 residues. Deletions cut 3 bases from V and 0 bases from J, with 16 bases between. CDR3 coding DNA: TGCGCCAGCAGCTCCCTGGCCGGGTCTTCCTCCTACAATGAGCAGTTCTTC. Translation gives CASSSLAGSSSYNEQFF.

This clone has just a few counts. The J gene is TRBJ2-1, the V gene TRBV28; D unclear. The CDR3 spans 14 residues. Germline V lookup: CDR1 MDHEN, CDR2 SYDVKM. V was trimmed by 4 bases and J by 6 bases, leaving 13 bases between them. CDR3 bases: TGTGCCAGCAGTTCCCAAAATCCTAGCAATGAGCAGTTCTTC. Its translation is CASSSQNPSNEQFF.

The J gene is TRBJ1-2, the V gene TRBV28; 12 bases fit TRBD1. From germline, CDR1 is MDHEN and CDR2 SYDVKM. The length of the CDR3 is 14 residues. V lost 5 bases, J lost 8 bases, and 6 bases stayed unmatched. The CDR3 DNA is TGTGCCAGCAGTGGGGACAGGGGGCAGGGAGGCTACACCTTC. Its protein product is CASSGDRGQGGYTF.

The gene calls are TRBV6-2 or TRBV6-3 and TRBJ1-6, with TRBD1 as a possible D gene (6 bases). The germline V and J ends were trimmed by 6 bases and 0 bases, with 21 bases remaining between them. This CDR3 is built from 19 residues. The germline gives CDR1 MNHEY, CDR2 SVGEGT. CDR3 region: CASSRGQSYPSSYNSPLHF. DNA of the CDR3: TGTGCCAGCAGCCGCGGACAGTCATACCCGAGCTCCTATAATTCACCCCTCCACTTT.

This chain joins TRBV4-2 and TRBJ2-7, with unresolved D. With 1 base removed from V and 5 bases from J, the gap between germline ends came to 9 bases. Germline CDR1 is LGHNA and CDR2 is YNFKEQ. This CDR3 spans 13 amino acids. The CDR3: CASSQGPVNEQYF. The CDR3 DNA reads as TGTGCCAGCAGCCAAGGCCCGGTCAACGAGCAGTACTTC.

This clone was recorded only once. This chain links TRBV28 with TRBJ1-2; possibly TRBD1 for D (6 bases). There are 14 residues in the CDR3. Trimming shortened V by 6 bases and J by 0 bases, and 11 bases separated the two germline ends. Germline V gives CDR1 MDHEN, CDR2 SYDVKM. As DNA, the CDR3 is TGTGCCAGCAGCCGGGACACGTCTAACTATGGCTACACCTTC. It specifies CASSRDTSNYGYTF.

The CDR3 is CSAGGTSGGVADEQFF. For the CDR3, the DNA is TGCAGTGCTGGTGGGACTAGCGGGGGGGTAGCGGATGAGCAGTTCTTC. The chain is built from TRBV20-1 and TRBJ2-1; the match to TRBD2 covers 16 bases. CDR3 length: 16 residues. J lost 8 bases, V lost 5 bases, and 9 bases had no gene match. CDR1 DFQATT and CDR2 SNEGSKA come from the germline V gene (reference sequence).

V usage is TRBV18 and J usage is TRBJ1-4; D is unclear. The CDR3 covers 13 residues. The V end lost 3 bases, the J end lost 5 bases, and 7 bases lay between the germline ends. In germline, CDR1 is KGHSH, CDR2 LQKENI. CDR3 protein: CASSPSSNEKLFF. The CDR3 nucleotides are TGTGCCAGCTCACCCTCGTCGAATGAAAAACTGTTTTTT. The full variable domain, completed using reference TRBV18 and TRBJ1-4, is NAGVMQNPRHLVRRRGQEARLRCSPMKGHSHVYWYRQLPEEGLKFMVYLQKENIIDESGMPKERFSAEFPKEGPSILRIQQVVRGDSAAYFCASSPSSNEKLFFGSGTQLSVL.

The chain joins TRBV19 to TRBJ2-7; D remains ambiguous. The V end was cut by 1 base, the J end by 3 bases, with 4 bases between. The CDR3 is made up of 12 amino acids. CDR1 LNHDA and CDR2 SQIVND come from the germline V gene (reference sequence). The CDR3 here is CASSIGGYEQYF. CDR3 in DNA: TGTGCCAGTAGTATAGGCGGCTACGAGCAGTACTTC.

This clone came up a few times. V gene TRBV19 combines with J gene TRBJ1-2; D is perhaps TRBD1 (5 bases). Trimming shortened V by 3 bases and J by 4 bases, and 15 bases separated the two germline ends. Germline V gene data show CDR1 as LNHDA and CDR2 as SQIVND (reference sequence). The CDR3 has 15 amino acids. The CDR3 sequence: CASSIGPGGSYGYTF. In DNA form, the CDR3 reads TGTGCCAGTAGTATCGGGCCGGGGGGAAGCTATGGCTACACCTTC.

This clone turned up a few times. This chain joins TRBV3-1 (or the pseudogene TRBV3-2) and TRBJ2-1; TRBD1 matches 9 bases. The CDR3 has 14 residues. Germline-derived CDR1 and CDR2 are LGHDT and YNNKEL (reference sequence). The J segment lost 7 bases and the V segment lost 3 bases, leaving 4 bases of the junction unmatched. CDR3 amino acids: CASSHRDRVNEQFF. The DNA of the CDR3 is TGTGCCAGCAGCCACCGGGACAGGGTAAATGAGCAGTTCTTC.

The rearrangement joins TRBV27 to TRBJ1-5, with D uncertain. There are 13 residues in the CDR3. Germline V gene lookup returns CDR1 MNHEY and CDR2 SMNVEV (reference sequence). Trimming removed 7 bases from V and 7 bases from J, with 14 bases in between. The CDR3 sequence is CASTRVAGQPQHF. CDR3 bases: TGTGCCAGCACCCGAGTCGCGGGGCAGCCCCAGCATTTT.

V and J are TRBV5-1 and TRBJ2-2, with 7 nucleotides matching TRBD2. The V segment lost 0 bases and the J segment 5 bases; nucleotides outside the gene matches: 10. CDR3 length: 17 residues. Per the germline V gene, CDR1 is SGHRS and CDR2 is YFSETQ. Here the CDR3 DNA reads TGCGCCAGCAGCTTGGTTGGGACTACGGATGGGACCGGGGAGCTGTTTTTT. Translation: CASSLVGTTDGTGELFF.

This chain uses TRBV5-8 with TRBJ1-5; D is possibly TRBD1 (6 bases). V lost 1 base and J lost 5, with 13 bases in between. Germline lookup yields CDR1 SGHTS and CDR2 YDEGEE. The CDR3 runs to 15 residues. The CDR3 coding sequence is TGTGCCAGCAGCTTGTCCAACAGGGTAGATCAGCCCCAGCATTTT. Residues: CASSLSNRVDQPQHF.

This clone was seen only a few times. The chain links TRBV5-6 to TRBJ1-3, with TRBD1 identical over 9 bases. The junction had 5 bases not matched to a gene; V was cut back by 1 base and J by 0 bases. Germline assignment: CDR1 SGHDT and CDR2 YYEEEE. The CDR3 sequence is 17 residues long. CDR3 nucleotide sequence: TGTGCCAGCAGCTTGTTGGGACAGGGTCACTCTGGAAACACCATATATTTT. It specifies CASSLLGQGHSGNTIYF.